Listed below are T cell receptor beta chains from one sample, sequenced in a study of blood T cell repertoires in COVID-19. Data came from immunoSEQ multiplex PCR; TCRdb stores just in-frame clones and leaves some out. The sample has about 220,000 clones, 85% seen once. Sequencing input: peripheral blood. All receptors come from a woman aged 70-85 years with COVID-19, enrolled during active disease. CDR3s include the opening cysteine and the closing phenylalanine or tryptophan. D genes are given only for firm matches. Only some rows state a clone size, as once, few, many or a class for expanded clones.

DNA	CDR3	D	size	V	J
TGCGCCAGCAGCTTGGCCGGACAGGGAGGGCTGTTCTTC	CASSLAGQGGLFF	-	-	TRBV5-1	TRBJ2-1
TGTGCCAGCAGCTTAGTAGTCTCCTCCTACAATGAGCAGTTCTTC	CASSLVVSSYNEQFF	-	-	TRBV11-3	TRBJ2-1
TGCGCCAGCAGCTTAACAGGGGGCGCGTACAATGAGCAGTTCTTC	CASSLTGGAYNEQFF	TRBD1	few	TRBV5-1	TRBJ2-1
TGCGCCAGCAGCTTGGCTTTGGGACAGCCGAATGAAAAACTGTTTTTT	CASSLALGQPNEKLFF	TRBD1	-	TRBV5-1	TRBJ1-4
TGTGCCAGCAGCCGGGGGGGCCAGGGCTATGGCTACACCTTC	CASSRGGQGYGYTF	-	-	TRBV11-2	TRBJ1-2
TGCAGCGTTGTGGATGGGAGAAGCTCCTACAATGAGCAGTTCTTC	CSVVDGRSSYNEQFF	-	-	TRBV29-1	TRBJ2-1
TGTGCCAGCAGCGCGACATCAACCGGGACACGGGGTGAAAAACTGTTTTTT	CASSATSTGTRGEKLFF	-	-	TRBV9	TRBJ1-4
TGTGCCAGCACCCTCGGGGGGAATAGGGCTGAAGCTTTCTTT	CASTLGGNRAEAFF	-	-	TRBV27	TRBJ1-1
TGTGCCAGCAGTCTTTTACAGGGCGGAACCGGGGAGCTGTTTTTT	CASSLLQGGTGELFF	-	-	TRBV6-2/TRBV6-3	TRBJ2-2
TGTGCCAGCAGCCCCTCAGGTTTAGACATTCAGTACTTC	CASSPSGLDIQYF	-	-	TRBV3-1/TRBV3-2	TRBJ2-4
TGTGCCAGTAGTACCCCCCCGGGGACTAGCACAGATACGCAGTATTTT	CASSTPPGTSTDTQYF	-	once	TRBV19	TRBJ2-3
TGTGCCACTACTCGAATGCGGTCCCTTAATCAGCCCCAGCATTTT	CATTRMRSLNQPQHF	-	few	TRBV28	TRBJ1-5
TGTGCCAGCAGCCATAGCGGGGGGGCCCCAGATACGCAGTATTTT	CASSHSGGAPDTQYF	TRBD2	-	TRBV7-2	TRBJ2-3
TGTGCCAGCAGCACAACAAGCAACAGGGGCCCGAACACCGGGGAGCTGTTTTTT	CASSTTSNRGPNTGELFF	TRBD1	-	TRBV9	TRBJ2-2
TGTGCCAGCTGCCCTCCGAGCTCCTACGAGCAGTACTTC	CASCPPSSYEQYF	-	-	TRBV6-6	TRBJ2-7
TGTGCCAGCAGAACGAGCGGGACTAGCGGCTACGAGCAGTACTTC	CASRTSGTSGYEQYF	TRBD2	-	TRBV7-9	TRBJ2-7
TGCAGCGTCGCACAGGGATTAAGGAACGAGCAGTACTTC	CSVAQGLRNEQYF	-	-	TRBV29-1	TRBJ2-7
TGTGCCAGCAGCCAAGGTGGCAGGATAAGGACTGAAGCTTTCTTT	CASSQGGRIRTEAFF	-	-	TRBV3-1/TRBV3-2	TRBJ1-1
TGCAGTGCTGGTGCAGGGGCGTCCTACAATGAGCAGTTCTTC	CSAGAGASYNEQFF	-	-	TRBV20-1	TRBJ2-1
TGTGCCAGTAGTATAATTAGGGGAGAAGCTTTCTTT	CASSIIRGEAFF	-	-	TRBV19	TRBJ1-1
TGCGCCAGCAGTGAGTCGAGAACTAGCGGGTGGTACAATGAGCAGTTCTTC	CASSESRTSGWYNEQFF	TRBD2	-	TRBV10-2	TRBJ2-1
TGCGCCAGCAGCTTGGGCTCGGCAGGTGTCTCCTACGAGCAGTACTTC	CASSLGSAGVSYEQYF	-	-	TRBV5-1	TRBJ2-7
TGTGCCAGCAGCTTACTAGCGGGGGGGCCGAATGAGCAGTTCTTC	CASSLLAGGPNEQFF	TRBD2	few	TRBV7-9	TRBJ2-1
TGTGCCAGCAGCTCCACTATTTCGGGACAGGGGGCGCGAACAGATACGCAGTATTTT	CASSSTISGQGARTDTQYF	TRBD1	-	TRBV7-2	TRBJ2-3
TGTGCCACCAGTGAGGGGACAGGAAGTCATCAGCCCCAGCATTTT	CATSEGTGSHQPQHF	TRBD1	-	TRBV24-1	TRBJ1-5
TGTGCCAGCTCAGAACTAGCGGGAGGGGAAGAGACCCAGTACTTC	CASSELAGGEETQYF	TRBD2	-	TRBV18	TRBJ2-5
TGTGCCAGCAACAGGGTGAACACTGAAGCTTTCTTT	CASNRVNTEAFF	-	-	TRBV2	TRBJ1-1
TGTGCCAGCAGCCAGGGGGCAGGCGGCTACACCTTC	CASSQGAGGYTF	-	once	TRBV3-1/TRBV3-2	TRBJ1-2
TGCAGCGTACGACAGGGAAACCGGAACACTGAAGCTTTCTTT	CSVRQGNRNTEAFF	TRBD1	-	TRBV29-1	TRBJ1-1
TGCGCCAGCAGTGTTCTAGGGGCCGATCAGCCCCAGCATTTT	CASSVLGADQPQHF	-	few	TRBV10-2	TRBJ1-5
TGTGCCAGCAGGGGACTTGGCACTGAAGCTTTCTTT	CASRGLGTEAFF	-	-	TRBV6-5	TRBJ1-1
TGCGCCAGCAGCTTCGGACAGGGCCTAAAAGAGACCCAGTACTTC	CASSFGQGLKETQYF	TRBD1	-	TRBV5-1	TRBJ2-5